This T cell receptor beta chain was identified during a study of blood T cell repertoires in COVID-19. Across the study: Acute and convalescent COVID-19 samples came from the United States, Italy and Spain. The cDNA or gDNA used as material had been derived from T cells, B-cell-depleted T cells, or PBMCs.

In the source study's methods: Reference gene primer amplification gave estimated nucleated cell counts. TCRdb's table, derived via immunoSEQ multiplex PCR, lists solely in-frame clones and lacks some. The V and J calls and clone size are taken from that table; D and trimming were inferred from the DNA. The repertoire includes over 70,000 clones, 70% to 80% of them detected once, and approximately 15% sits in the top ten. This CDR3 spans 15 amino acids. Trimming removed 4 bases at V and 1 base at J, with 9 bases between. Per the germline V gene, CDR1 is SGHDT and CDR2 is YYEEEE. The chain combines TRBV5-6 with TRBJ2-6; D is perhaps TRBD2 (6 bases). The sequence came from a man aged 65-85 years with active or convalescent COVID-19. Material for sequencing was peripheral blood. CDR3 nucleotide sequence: TGTGCCAGCAGCGCGGGGTTATCTGGGGCCAACGTCCTGACTTTC. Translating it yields CASSAGLSGANVLTF.